These 12 T cell receptor beta chains were sequenced from one sample in a study of a mutant IDH1 vaccine in newly diagnosed glioma. These TCRs are of unknown antigen specificity. The method was immunoSEQ multiplex PCR; TCRdb's version includes in-frame clones alone and lacks a portion of them. Altogether 30,000 to 40,000 clones are present, roughly 50% being singletons, with the ten largest covering approximately 10%. Documented time point: week 5, during vaccination. Topical imiquimod was applied with each vaccine dose, which held 300 ug of mutant IDH1 20-mer peptide. The specimen comprised PBMCs, sampled from a glioma patient whose treatment included an IDH1 peptide vaccine. All receptors derive from a woman aged 18-29 years with glioma.

J is TRBJ2-7 and V is TRBV27; a weak D match, TRBD2 (7 bases). The CDR3 has 13 amino acids. CDR1 and CDR2 from the germline V gene are MNHEY and SMNVEV (reference sequence). Trimming took off 6 bases at V and 5 bases at J, with 14 bases between the two ends. This CDR3 is CASRGGARNEQYF. The CDR3 nucleotides read TGTGCCAGCAGGGGGGGGGCGCGGAACGAGCAGTACTTC.

The gene calls are TRBV6-4 and TRBJ1-6; no definite D call. CDR1 MRHNA and CDR2 SNTAGT come from the germline V gene. V was cut by 4 bases and J by 5 bases, with 6 bases left in between. The CDR3 consists of 13 residues. The DNA for the CDR3 is TGTGCCAGCAGTGTTGAGGATAATTCACCCCTCCACTTT. Protein sequence: CASSVEDNSPLHF.

A single count supports this clone. V usage is TRBV11-3 and J usage is TRBJ2-7, with D perhaps matching TRBD2 (7 bases). The V end lost 7 bases, the J end lost 2 bases, and 27 bases lay between the germline ends. The CDR3 runs to 18 residues. CDR1 is SGHNT, CDR2 YENEEA, per germline. CDR3 protein: CASTPPRAGAGVAYEQYF. The CDR3 DNA reads as TGTGCCAGCACCCCCCCCAGGGCAGGGGCGGGGGTGGCCTACGAGCAGTACTTC.

The chain recombines TRBV19 with TRBJ1-1; possibly TRBD1 for D (6 bases). V was shortened by 5 bases and J by 1 base, with 17 bases between the two germline ends. This CDR3 comprises 16 residues. Germline V gives CDR1 LNHDA, CDR2 SQIVND (reference sequence). CDR3 loop: CASSVGGARANTEAFF. CDR3 nucleotides: TGTGCCAGTAGTGTTGGGGGGGCTAGGGCGAACACTGAAGCTTTCTTT.

The rearrangement uses TRBV6-1 and TRBJ2-5, with a tentative D call TRBD1 (6 bases). The CDR3 is 15 amino acids. V lost 4 bases, J lost 2 bases, and 14 bases lay in between. The germline gives CDR1 MNHNS, CDR2 SASEGT. For the CDR3, the DNA is TGTGCCAGCAGTGCCGGACAGCTAGAACAAGAGACCCAGTACTTC. Translation gives CASSAGQLEQETQYF.

This clone was counted only a few times. The chain is built from TRBV4-1 and TRBJ2-1; no definite D call. Germline V gene data show CDR1 as MGHRA and CDR2 as YSYEKL. CDR3 length equals 15 residues. V was cut by 1 base and J by 0 bases, with 7 bases left in between. The CDR3 loop reads CASSQGQSSYNEQFF. For the CDR3, the DNA is TGCGCCAGCAGCCAAGGCCAAAGCTCCTACAATGAGCAGTTCTTC.

The genes are TRBV28 and TRBJ2-3; 7 bases match TRBD2. CDR1 is MDHEN and CDR2 is SYDVKM in the germline V gene. This CDR3 is 14 amino acids long. The junction had 3 bases not matched to a gene; V was cut back by 4 bases and J by 2 bases. The CDR3 sequence is CASSSSGDTDTQYF. The CDR3 nucleotides are TGTGCCAGCAGTTCCAGCGGGGACACAGATACGCAGTATTTT.

The J gene is TRBJ2-5, the V gene TRBV5-1; D not resolved. The germline V and J ends were trimmed by 0 bases and 9 bases, with 18 bases remaining between them. The CDR3 contains 15 residues. Germline V gene sequence: CDR1 SGHRS, CDR2 YFSETQ. CDR3 bases: TGCGCCAGCAGCTTGGAGGCGACCCCAGTTGTATCCCAGTACTTC. As protein: CASSLEATPVVSQYF. Looking up the rest from reference TRBV5-1 and TRBJ2-5 gives the full variable domain: KAGVTQTPRYLIKTRGQQVTLSCSPISGHRSVSWYQQTPGQGLQFLFEYFSETQRNKGNFPGRFSGRQFSNSRSEMNVSTLELGDSALYLCASSLEATPVVSQYFGPGTRLLVL.

V and J are TRBV28 and TRBJ2-7; 10 nucleotides align to TRBD2. This CDR3 is 13 amino acids long. Germline CDR1 reads MDHEN; CDR2 reads SYDVKM. V lost 6 bases to trimming and J lost 4 bases; unmatched junction nucleotides: 3. The CDR3 spells CASSGSGRYEQYF. The CDR3 region has the DNA TGTGCCAGCAGCGGTAGCGGGAGGTACGAGCAGTACTTC.

The CDR3 loop reads CASSHRENTEAFF. CDR3 DNA sequence: TGTGCCAGCAGCCACAGGGAGAACACTGAAGCTTTCTTT. The chain has TRBV6-1 and TRBJ1-1, with D possibly matching TRBD1 (6 bases). The CDR3 runs 13 residues. Germline V lookup: CDR1 MNHNS, CDR2 SASEGT. V lost 6 bases, J lost 1 base, and 9 bases lay in between.

This sequence joins TRBV5-1 and TRBJ2-1, with 9 bases identical to TRBD1. V lost 7 bases to trimming and J lost 12 bases; unmatched junction nucleotides: 17. The CDR3 length is 15 residues. CDR1 is SGHRS and CDR2 is YFSETQ in the germline V gene. The CDR3 bases are TGCGCCAGCGCCGAAAGGACAGGGGAGGTTTGGGGGCAGTTCTTC. This translates into CASAERTGEVWGQFF.

CDR3 in DNA: TGTGCCACCTCCGGGACAGGGGGGAGAGCTTTCTTT. Amino acids: CATSGTGGRAFF. The V gene is TRBV6-1, the J gene TRBJ1-1; 11 bases are shared with TRBD1. Germline V lookup: CDR1 MNHNS, CDR2 SASEGT. CDR3 length: 12 amino acids. Trimming removed 10 bases from V and 10 bases from J; junction bases left unmatched: 8.